The 3 T cell receptor beta chains given below trace back to one sample, sequenced in a study of cytomegalovirus exposure and HLA in healthy donors. Produced via immunoSEQ multiplex PCR; TCRdb's table is partial and in-frame only. The profile shows 110,000 to 150,000 clones, 91% of them singletons. The sequencing sample was made of PBMCs. These TCRs come from a man aged 18 to 29 in good health and CMV-seronegative.

V and J are TRBV5-4 and TRBJ1-3; D unclear. Trimming removed 3 bases from V and 2 bases from J, with 12 bases in between. Germline V gene lookup returns CDR1 SGHNT and CDR2 YYREEE (reference sequence). The CDR3 runs 15 residues. This CDR3 is CASSSPASTGNTIYF. CDR3 DNA: TGTGCCAGCAGCTCCCCGGCTAGTACTGGAAACACCATATATTTT.

This chain uses TRBV6-1 with TRBJ1-1; TRBD1 matches at 7 bases. This CDR3 has 13 amino acids. Germline values: CDR1 MNHNS, CDR2 SASEGT. The V gene end was trimmed by 8 bases and the J gene end by 7 bases; junction bases not matched to a gene: 10. CDR3 loop: CASGPTGALEAFF. The CDR3 DNA reads as TGTGCCAGCGGCCCCACAGGGGCCCTTGAAGCTTTCTTT.

The chain joins TRBV14 to TRBJ2-7, with 11 bases that match TRBD1. Germline loops: CDR1 SGHDN, CDR2 FVKESK. The length of the CDR3 is 12 residues. V dropped 8 bases and J dropped 7; count of bases not matched to a gene: 4. The CDR3 DNA reads as TGTGCCAGCGGACAGGGGGCTGGGGAGCAGTACGTC. Its protein is CASGQGAGEQYV.